The 4 T cell receptor beta chains below all came from one sample that was sequenced in a study of T cell responses to AZD1222 COVID-19 vaccine. Sequencing used immunoSEQ multiplex PCR; TCRdb keeps in-frame clones, though not all of them. The repertoire includes 180,000 or so clones, about 90% of them detected once, and about 4.1% sits in the top ten. The sample in question was peripheral blood, obtained 28 days after the second dose of the MenACWY control vaccine. These TCRs come from an adult who received the MenACWY meningococcal vaccine as a control.

This chain joins TRBV7-2 and TRBJ1-1; D gene uncertain. From germline, CDR1 is SGHTA and CDR2 FQGNSA. The length of the CDR3 is 15 residues. Trimming took off 3 bases at V and 3 bases at J, with 14 bases between the two ends. This CDR3 reads CASSLFIGIDTEAFF. For the CDR3, the DNA is TGTGCCAGCAGCTTGTTCATAGGAATTGACACTGAAGCTTTCTTT. The variable domain in full, completed from reference TRBV7-2 and TRBJ1-1, reads GAGVSQSPSNKVTEKGKDVELRCDPISGHTALYWYRQSLGQGLEFLIYFQGNSAPDKSGLPSDRFSAERTGGSVSTLTIQRTQQEDSAVYLCASSLFIGIDTEAFFGQGTRLTVV.

The V call is TRBV5-6, the J call TRBJ2-2; D remains unclear. CDR3 length equals 13 residues. Trimming took 4 bases from V and 4 from J, leaving 8 bases between them. From germline, CDR1 is SGHDT and CDR2 YYEEEE. The CDR3: CASSLGITGELFF. DNA for the CDR3: TGTGCCAGCAGCCTAGGAATCACCGGGGAGCTGTTTTTT.

V gene TRBV7-8 combines with J gene TRBJ1-4; no definite D call. This CDR3 is 12 amino acids long. Germline V lookup: CDR1 SGHVS, CDR2 FQNEAQ. With 4 bases removed from V and 5 bases from J, the gap between germline ends came to 5 bases. CDR3 bases: TGTGCCAGCAGCTCTATAAATGAAAAACTGTTTTTT. It codes for CASSSINEKLFF.

The chain recombines TRBV28 with TRBJ1-2; unclear D gene. The CDR3 is 14 residues long. Trimming shortened V by 3 bases and J by 0 bases, and 8 bases separated the two germline ends. Germline V gene lookup returns CDR1 MDHEN and CDR2 SYDVKM. CDR3 coding DNA: TGTGCCAGCAGTTTGGGGTTAGCTAACTATGGCTACACCTTC. Its translation is CASSLGLANYGYTF.